Following are 6 T cell receptor beta chains from one sample sequenced in a study of OX40 agonist ivuxolimab in advanced cancers. The repertoire was sequenced with immunoSEQ multiplex PCR; TCRdb's copy has only in-frame clones and lacks some. The sample lists around 45,000 clones, approximately 80% occurring once. The sample in question was CD4+ or CD8+ T cells sorted from blood, obtained in a trial of the OX40 agonist ivuxolimab. Receptors originate from an adult with an advanced solid tumor such as melanoma, head and neck, liver or kidney cancer.

This clone has just a few counts. This chain links TRBV25-1 with TRBJ1-2, with TRBD1 matching 8 bases. The CDR3 extends over 15 amino acids. The trim removed 0 bases at V and 6 bases at J, leaving 6 bases unmatched. Germline lookup yields CDR1 MGHDK and CDR2 SYGVNS. This CDR3 is CASSEYGTGGNGYTF. As DNA, the CDR3 is TGTGCCAGCAGTGAATATGGGACAGGAGGAAATGGCTACACCTTC.

V and J are TRBV15 and TRBJ2-7; TRBD1 aligns across 9 bases. The germline V gene has CDR1 LNHNV and CDR2 YYDKDF (reference sequence). The CDR3 has 15 residues. The V segment lost 5 bases and the J segment 0 bases; nucleotides outside the gene matches: 5. The CDR3 nucleotides read TGTGCCACCAGCGGGACAGGGACCCTCTCCTACGAGCAGTACTTC. Amino acid sequence: CATSGTGTLSYEQYF.

This chain links TRBV7-9 with TRBJ2-5, with D hard to call. Trimming left V 3 bases short and J 2 bases short, with 19 bases between. Germline V gene sequence: CDR1 SEHNR, CDR2 FQNEAQ (reference sequence). The CDR3 extends over 17 amino acids. The CDR3 sequence is CASSLSPTTNKQETQYF. The CDR3 bases are TGTGCCAGCAGCTTGAGCCCCACGACCAATAAACAAGAGACCCAGTACTTC.

This chain connects TRBV5-1 to TRBJ1-6; D is possibly TRBD1 (5 bases). This CDR3 region has 14 residues. The germline V gene has CDR1 SGHRS and CDR2 YFSETQ. V gave up 5 bases and J gave up 5 bases, with 11 bases separating them. CDR3 bases: TGCGCCAGCAGGCTCAGGGAAGATAATTCACCCCTCCACTTT. This encodes CASRLREDNSPLHF.

This chain connects TRBV9 to TRBJ2-5; 12 bases map to TRBD2. The length of the CDR3 is 15 residues. V gave up 3 bases and J gave up 3 bases; unmatched junction bases: 3. The germline V gene encodes CDR1 SGDLS and CDR2 YYNGEE. CDR3 in DNA: TGTGCCAGCAGCGCCCGACTAGCGGGAGAAGAGACCCAGTACTTC. Its protein is CASSARLAGEETQYF.

The genes are TRBV10-2 and TRBJ2-6, with TRBD2 identical over 10 bases. CDR1 and CDR2 (germline): WSHSY, SAAADI. The V segment lost 3 bases and the J segment 2 bases; nucleotides outside the gene matches: 4. The CDR3 is made up of 17 amino acids. CDR3 sequence reads: CASSDLAGVAGANVLTF. The CDR3 DNA follows: TGCGCCAGCAGTGACCTAGCGGGAGTTGCTGGGGCCAACGTCCTGACTTTC.